Each of the 14 T cell receptor beta chains below was sequenced from the same sample in a study of spatial heterogeneity in lung cancer (dated by TCRdb to between 2018 and 2021). Results and caveats for the whole study, not just this receptor: The tumor nonsynonymous mutation count correlated with the number of expanded alpha and beta TCRs within the tumor.

In light of the paper, this sample's time point label describes: sample taken at primary tumor resection. These receptors have no known antigen. To prepare the library, 5' RACE was applied. The sample was run on a NextSeq 500. The raw public reads went through TCRdb reprocessing: fastp at Q25, MiXCR clone calling, in-frame beta chains kept. Each entry merges the rows of one CDR3 protein and shows their most common DNA and genes. The sample table shows about 10,000 distinct CDR3 sequences, and about 11% are seen once. The ten largest clones take up around 13% of the sample. The starting material was lung tumor tissue, obtained at surgery. The source is a female donor with early-stage non-small cell lung cancer.

The CDR3 is CASSPSDRAGELFF. The DNA for the CDR3 is TGTGCCAGCAGTCCGTCCGATAGGGCCGGGGAGCTGTTTTTT. The genes are TRBV12-3 or TRBV12-4 and TRBJ2-2; D not resolved. Trimming cost V 5 bases and J 6 bases, with 13 bases left between them. CDR3 length equals 14 residues.

This chain joins TRBV4-3 and TRBJ2-7; D perhaps matches TRBD1 (7 bases). Looked up from germline, CDR1 is LGHNA and CDR2 is YSLEER. CDR3 size: 15 residues. V lost 1 base and J lost 4, with 14 bases in between. CDR3 nucleotide sequence: TGCGCCAGCAGCCAAGTCGGGGGACAGATGTACGAGCAGTACTTC. Its protein is CASSQVGGQMYEQYF.

V usage is TRBV2 and J usage is TRBJ2-3; TRBD1 matches 8 bases. Looked up from germline, CDR1 is SNHLY and CDR2 is FYNNEI. The CDR3 runs to 13 residues. Germline trimming cut 9 bases from V and 6 bases from J; bases unmatched to any gene: 8. CDR3 in amino acids: CARAGQAEDTQYF. Written as DNA, the CDR3 is TGTGCCAGGGCGGGACAGGCCGAGGATACGCAGTATTTT.

By frequency in the sample, this clonotype is medium-sized. The chain carries TRBV28 and TRBJ2-1; D call uncertain. The length of the CDR3 is 13 residues. Between the trimmed V and J ends, which lost 9 bases and 0 bases, there was a span of 9 bases. The germline V gene encodes CDR1 MDHEN and CDR2 SYDVKM. This chain's CDR3 is CASAPSSYNEQFF. DNA for the CDR3: TGTGCCAGTGCTCCGAGCTCCTACAATGAGCAGTTCTTC.

This chain joins TRBV19 and TRBJ2-3; TRBD2 aligns across 7 bases. CDR1 and CDR2 from the germline V gene are LNHDA and SQIVND (reference sequence). The junction had 8 bases not matched to a gene; V was cut back by 3 bases and J by 5 bases. The CDR3 covers 15 residues. This chain's CDR3 is CASSIGLDVGDTQYF. CDR3 DNA: TGTGCCAGTAGTATCGGACTAGATGTGGGAGATACGCAGTATTTT.

In this sample, this clonotype is medium-sized. The chain has TRBV5-1 and TRBJ1-6; D uncertain. The germline V and J ends were trimmed by 0 bases and 8 bases, with 3 bases remaining between them. The CDR3 sequence is 12 residues long. Per germline, CDR1 SGHRS and CDR2 YFSETQ. CDR3 region: CASSLVDSPLHF. CDR3 bases: TGCGCCAGCAGCTTGGTAGATTCACCCCTCCACTTT. The variable domain in full, completed from reference TRBV5-1 and TRBJ1-6, reads KAGVTQTPRYLIKTRGQQVTLSCSPISGHRSVSWYQQTPGQGLQFLFEYFSETQRNKGNFPGRFSGRQFSNSRSEMNVSTLELGDSALYLCASSLVDSPLHFGNGTRLTVT.

This chain joins TRBV13 and TRBJ2-3; 12 nucleotides match TRBD2. Germline V gives CDR1 PRHDT, CDR2 FYEKMQ (reference sequence). The CDR3 is made up of 16 amino acids. V lost 5 bases, J lost 4 bases, and 7 bases stayed unmatched. The CDR3 DNA sequence: TGTGCCAGCAGCCCGCCGACTAGCGGGGGATCAGATACGCAGTATTTT. This encodes CASSPPTSGGSDTQYF.

This clonotype was detected only a few times. The gene calls are TRBV28 and TRBJ2-7; D is unresolved. Trimming took 7 bases from V and 2 from J, leaving 12 bases between them. The germline V gene has CDR1 MDHEN and CDR2 SYDVKM. This CDR3 spans 13 amino acids. For the CDR3, the DNA is TGTGCCAGCATAGATTCGTCTACCTACGAGCAGTACTTC. This encodes CASIDSSTYEQYF.

This clonotype was detected once. The CDR3 DNA reads as TGTGCCAGCAGCCCCAGGACTGGCGGGCAGTTCTTC. This gives the protein CASSPRTGGQFF. V is TRBV9 and J is TRBJ2-1, with a weak D call TRBD2 (5 bases). From germline, CDR1 is SGDLS and CDR2 YYNGEE. V gave up 4 bases and J gave up 12 bases, with 14 bases separating them. CDR3 size: 12 residues. Variable domain in full (rest from reference TRBV9 and TRBJ2-1): DSGVTQTPKHLITATGQRVTLRCSPRSGDLSVYWYQQSLDQGLQFLIQYYNGEERAKGNILERFSAQQFPDLHSELNLSSLELGDSALYFCASSPRTGGQFFGPGTRLTVL.

This clonotype was counted ten times or more. V and J are TRBV4-2 and TRBJ2-6; no clear D. The V end lost 3 bases, the J end lost 6 bases, and 9 bases lay between the germline ends. The CDR3 has 14 amino acids. Germline loops: CDR1 LGHNA, CDR2 YNFKEQ. The CDR3 loop reads CASSQFLTANVLTF. CDR3 nucleotide sequence: TGTGCCAGCAGCCAGTTCCTGACGGCCAACGTCCTGACTTTC.

This clonotype was seen at least ten times. Written as DNA, the CDR3 is TGTGCCAGCAGTTTAACGGGGGGATATCAGCCCCAGCATTTT. It translates to CASSLTGGYQPQHF. The chain joins TRBV28 to TRBJ1-5; possible D gene TRBD1, 5 bases. CDR1 is MDHEN and CDR2 is SYDVKM in the germline V gene. This CDR3 comprises 14 residues. Trimming cost V 2 bases and J 5 bases, with 10 bases left between them. Drawing the rest from reference TRBV28 and TRBJ1-5, the complete variable domain is DVKVTQSSRYLVKRTGEKVFLECVQDMDHENMFWYRQDPGLGLRLIYFSYDVKMKEKGDIPEGYSVSREKKERFSLILESASTNQTSMYLCASSLTGGYQPQHFGDGTRLSIL.

In this sample, this clonotype is medium-sized. This rearrangement joins TRBV4-1 to TRBJ2-2; unclear D gene. The CDR3 covers 13 residues. The germline V gene has CDR1 MGHRA and CDR2 YSYEKL. Between the trimmed V and J ends, which lost 1 base and 4 bases, there was a span of 4 bases. For the CDR3, the DNA is TGCGCCAGCAGCCAAGTTGCCACCGGGGAGCTGTTTTTT. Translated: CASSQVATGELFF.

The CDR3: CAWRLDSYNEQFF. In nucleotides, the CDR3 is TGTGCCTGGAGACTAGACTCCTACAATGAGCAGTTCTTC. The V gene is TRBV30, the J gene TRBJ2-1; weak D call: TRBD2 (5 bases). Germline values: CDR1 GTSNPN, CDR2 SVGIG (reference sequence). CDR3 length: 13 residues. V was cut by 3 bases and J by 0 bases, with 6 bases left in between.

By sample share, this clonotype is medium-sized (0.01 to 0.1%). V gene TRBV14 combines with J gene TRBJ1-1, with D perhaps matching TRBD1 (5 bases). Germline CDR1 SGHDN, CDR2 FVKESK. The CDR3 covers 17 residues. With 0 bases removed from V and 1 base from J, the gap between germline ends came to 15 bases. The CDR3 reads CASSQDLVWQGNTEAFF. The CDR3 coding sequence is TGTGCCAGCAGCCAAGATCTCGTCTGGCAGGGGAACACTGAAGCTTTCTTT. Using reference TRBV14 and TRBJ1-1 for the parts outside the CDR3, the full variable domain is EAGVTQFPSHSVIEKGQTVTLRCDPISGHDNLYWYRRVMGKEIKFLLHFVKESKQDESGMPNNRFLAERTGGTYSTLKVQPAELEDSGVYFCASSQDLVWQGNTEAFFGQGTRLTVV.